The present T cell receptor beta chain was sequenced within a study of patients and donors after allogeneic stem cell transplantation. This clonotype was counted many times. One entry per CDR3 protein results from TCRdb running MiXCR on the RT-PCR reads. The table lists 900,000 to 1,000,000 distinct CDR3 sequences, over 15% of them singletons. Germline CDR1 reads DFQATT; CDR2 reads SNEGSKA (reference sequence). J gave up 4 bases and V 1 base, and 6 bases lay outside the gene matches. The CDR3 runs to 14 residues. The receptor was isolated from a human donor who was either an allogeneic HSCT recipient or a stem cell or donor lymphocyte infusion donor (not recorded which). It is not recorded whose cells these are; they may come from a transplant donor. Specimen: blood, either unsorted or a sorted T cell fraction (not recorded which). V is TRBV20-1 and J is TRBJ2-7, with 8 bases that match TRBD2. As DNA, the CDR3 is TGCAGTGCTAGAGCTCTGCGGGGGGATTACGAGCAGTACTTC. Protein sequence: CSARALRGDYEQYF.